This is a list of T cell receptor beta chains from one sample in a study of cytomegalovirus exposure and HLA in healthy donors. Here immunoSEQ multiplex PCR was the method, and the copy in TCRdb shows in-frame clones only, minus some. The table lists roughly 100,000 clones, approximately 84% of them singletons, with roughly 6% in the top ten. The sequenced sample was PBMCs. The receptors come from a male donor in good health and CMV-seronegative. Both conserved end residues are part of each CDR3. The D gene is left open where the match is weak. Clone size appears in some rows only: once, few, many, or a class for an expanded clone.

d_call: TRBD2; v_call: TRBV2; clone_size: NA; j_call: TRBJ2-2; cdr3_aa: CASTELAENTGELFF; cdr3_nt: TGTGCCAGCACCGAACTAGCGGAGAACACCGGGGAGCTGTTTTTT
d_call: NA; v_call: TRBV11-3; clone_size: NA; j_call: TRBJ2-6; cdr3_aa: CASSPGLSGANVLTF; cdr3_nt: TGTGCCAGCAGCCCTGGGCTCTCTGGGGCCAACGTCCTGACTTTC
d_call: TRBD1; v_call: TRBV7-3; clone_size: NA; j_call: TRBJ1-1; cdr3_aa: CASSLGGTASEAFF; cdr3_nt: TGTGCCAGCAGCTTAGGTGGGACAGCCAGTGAAGCTTTCTTT
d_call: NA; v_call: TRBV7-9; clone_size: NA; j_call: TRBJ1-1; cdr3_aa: CASSFRTGLLGGNTEAFF; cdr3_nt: TGTGCCAGCAGTTTCCGAACGGGACTCCTAGGAGGGAACACTGAAGCTTTCTTT
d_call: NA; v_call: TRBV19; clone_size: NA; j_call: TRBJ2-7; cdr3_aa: CASSIGRGGRRSYEQYF; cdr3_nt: TGTGCCAGTAGTATAGGGAGGGGAGGACGCCGCTCCTACGAGCAGTACTTC
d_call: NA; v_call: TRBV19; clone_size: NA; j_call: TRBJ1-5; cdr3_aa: CASSQASNQPQHF; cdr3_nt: TGTGCCAGTAGTCAAGCTTCTAATCAGCCCCAGCATTTT
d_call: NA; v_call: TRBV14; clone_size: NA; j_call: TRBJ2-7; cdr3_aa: CASSPQGGGSYEQYF; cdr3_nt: TGTGCCAGCAGCCCACAGGGAGGGGGGTCCTACGAGCAGTACTTC
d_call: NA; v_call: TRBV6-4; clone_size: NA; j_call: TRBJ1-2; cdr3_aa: CASSDQIRGYGYTF; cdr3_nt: TGTGCCAGCAGTGATCAAATTAGAGGGTATGGCTACACCTTC
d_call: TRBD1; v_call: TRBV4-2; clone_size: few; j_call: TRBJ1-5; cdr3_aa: CASSQVLNGQGLGQPQHF; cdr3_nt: TGTGCCAGCAGCCAGGTTCTTAATGGACAGGGCTTAGGTCAGCCCCAGCATTTT
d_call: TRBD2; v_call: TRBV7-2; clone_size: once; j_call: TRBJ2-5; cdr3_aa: CASSFIAGPETQYF; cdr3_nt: TGTGCCAGCAGCTTCATAGCGGGACCAGAGACCCAGTACTTC
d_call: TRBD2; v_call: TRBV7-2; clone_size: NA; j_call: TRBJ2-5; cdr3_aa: CASRLSMVREGQETQYF; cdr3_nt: TGTGCCAGCAGGCTCTCGATGGTCCGGGAGGGACAAGAGACCCAGTACTTC
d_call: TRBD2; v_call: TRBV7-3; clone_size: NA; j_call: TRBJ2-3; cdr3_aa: CASSLGLAATDTQYF; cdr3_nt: TGTGCCAGCAGCCTCGGACTAGCGGCCACAGATACGCAGTATTTT
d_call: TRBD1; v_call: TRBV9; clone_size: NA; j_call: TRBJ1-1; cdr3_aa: CASSGQTGAVGTEAFF; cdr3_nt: TGTGCCAGCAGCGGACAGACAGGGGCAGTAGGCACTGAAGCTTTCTTT
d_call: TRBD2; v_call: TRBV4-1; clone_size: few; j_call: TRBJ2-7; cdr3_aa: CASSQGRDFSYEQYF; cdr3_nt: TGCGCCAGCAGCCAGGGGAGGGACTTCTCGTACGAGCAGTACTTC
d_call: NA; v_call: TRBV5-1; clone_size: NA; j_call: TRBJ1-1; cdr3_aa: CASSSSGVEAFF; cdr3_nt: TGCGCCAGCAGCTCCTCGGGGGTTGAAGCTTTCTTT
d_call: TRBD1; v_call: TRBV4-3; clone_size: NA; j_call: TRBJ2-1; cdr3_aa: CASSQDARQGANEQFF; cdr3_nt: TGCGCCAGCAGCCAAGATGCGCGACAGGGGGCCAATGAGCAGTTCTTC
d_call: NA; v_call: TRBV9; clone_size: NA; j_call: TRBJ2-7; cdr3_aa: CAPGWDEQYF; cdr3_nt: TGTGCCCCGGGTTGGGACGAGCAGTACTTC
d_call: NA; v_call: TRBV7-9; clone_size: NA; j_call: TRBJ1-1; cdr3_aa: CSSSPGNTEAFF; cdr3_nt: TGTTCCAGCAGCCCGGGGAACACTGAAGCTTTCTTT
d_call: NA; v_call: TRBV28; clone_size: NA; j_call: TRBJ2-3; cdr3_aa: CASTKRQDTQYF; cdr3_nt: TGTGCCAGCACTAAGCGGCAAGATACGCAGTATTTT
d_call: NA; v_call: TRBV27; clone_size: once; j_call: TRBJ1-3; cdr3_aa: CASSPQGIGRSGNTIYF; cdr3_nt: TGTGCCAGCAGTCCGCAGGGGATCGGGAGGTCTGGAAACACCATATATTTT
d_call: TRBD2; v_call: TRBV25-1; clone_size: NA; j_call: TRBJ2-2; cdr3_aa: CASGGLLAVTGELFF; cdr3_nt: TGTGCCAGCGGGGGACTACTCGCTGTCACCGGGGAGCTGTTTTTT
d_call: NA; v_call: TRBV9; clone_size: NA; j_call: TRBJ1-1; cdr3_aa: CASSPVGNIAAFF; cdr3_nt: TGTGCCAGCAGCCCCGTTGGCAACATAGCAGCTTTCTTT
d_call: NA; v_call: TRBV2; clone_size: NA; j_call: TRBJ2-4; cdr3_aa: CASSEFAVLSAKNIQYF; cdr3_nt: TGTGCCAGCAGTGAATTTGCCGTTCTATCGGCCAAAAACATTCAGTACTTC
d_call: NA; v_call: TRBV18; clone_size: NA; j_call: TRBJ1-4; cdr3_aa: CASSGTSGTNEKLFF; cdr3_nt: TGTGCCAGCTCAGGTACGTCAGGTACCAATGAAAAACTGTTTTTT
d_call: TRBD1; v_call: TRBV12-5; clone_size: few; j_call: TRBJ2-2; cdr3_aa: CASGLGHGQGVWELFF; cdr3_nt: TGTGCTAGTGGTTTGGGCCATGGACAGGGAGTCTGGGAGCTGTTTTTT
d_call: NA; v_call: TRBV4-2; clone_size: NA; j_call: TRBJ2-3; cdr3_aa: CASSQDWAVADTQYF; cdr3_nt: TGTGCCAGCAGCCAAGATTGGGCCGTAGCAGATACGCAGTATTTT
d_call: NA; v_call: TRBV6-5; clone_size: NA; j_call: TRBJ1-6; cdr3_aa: CASSYRRGGSPLHF; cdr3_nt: TGTGCCAGCAGTTACCGGAGAGGGGGTTCACCCCTCCACTTT
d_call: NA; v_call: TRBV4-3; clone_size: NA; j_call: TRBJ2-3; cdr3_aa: CASSQDHSTDTQYF; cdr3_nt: TGCGCCAGCAGCCAAGATCATAGCACAGATACGCAGTATTTT
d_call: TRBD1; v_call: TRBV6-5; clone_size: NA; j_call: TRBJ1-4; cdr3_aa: CASSWGQGDEKLFF; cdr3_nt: TGTGCCAGCAGTTGGGGACAGGGGGATGAAAAACTGTTTTTT
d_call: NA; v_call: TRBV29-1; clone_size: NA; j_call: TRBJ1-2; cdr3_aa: CSVDSGYGYTF; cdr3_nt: TGCAGCGTTGATTCAGGATATGGCTACACCTTC
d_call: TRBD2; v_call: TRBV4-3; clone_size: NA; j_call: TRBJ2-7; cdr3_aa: CASSQEGPSGSSYEQYF; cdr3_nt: TGCGCCAGCAGCCAAGAGGGACCGAGCGGGAGCTCCTACGAGCAGTACTTC
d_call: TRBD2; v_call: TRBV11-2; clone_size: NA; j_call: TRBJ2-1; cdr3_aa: CASSLGSASGSREQFF; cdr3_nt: TGTGCCAGCAGCTTAGGATCCGCTAGCGGGAGTCGTGAGCAGTTCTTC
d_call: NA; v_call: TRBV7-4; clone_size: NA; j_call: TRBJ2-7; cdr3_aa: CATSKDSQYEQYF; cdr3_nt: TGTGCCACCTCAAAGGACTCCCAGTACGAGCAGTACTTC
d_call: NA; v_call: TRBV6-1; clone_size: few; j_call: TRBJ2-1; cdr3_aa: CASSDRGWESSYNEQFF; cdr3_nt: TGTGCCAGCAGTGACCGCGGGTGGGAGAGCTCCTACAATGAGCAGTTCTTC
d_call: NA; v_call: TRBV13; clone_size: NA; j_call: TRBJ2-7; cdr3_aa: CASSQVDSTAYEQYF; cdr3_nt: TGTGCCAGCAGCCAGGTGGACTCTACCGCCTACGAGCAGTACTTC
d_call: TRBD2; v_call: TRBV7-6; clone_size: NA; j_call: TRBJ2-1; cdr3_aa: CASSLAGHAGGYNEQFF; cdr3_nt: TGTGCCAGCAGCTTAGCCGGGCACGCGGGAGGCTACAATGAGCAGTTCTTC
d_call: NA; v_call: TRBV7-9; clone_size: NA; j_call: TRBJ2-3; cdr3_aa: CASSSQAGADTQYF; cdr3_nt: TGTGCCAGCAGCTCACAGGCAGGCGCAGATACGCAGTATTTT
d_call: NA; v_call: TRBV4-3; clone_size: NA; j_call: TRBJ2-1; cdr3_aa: CASSLGIGQGNEQFF; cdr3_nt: TGCGCCAGCAGCCTAGGGATCGGGCAGGGCAATGAGCAGTTCTTC
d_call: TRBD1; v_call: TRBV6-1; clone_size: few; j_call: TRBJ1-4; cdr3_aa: CATLGQPEEKLFF; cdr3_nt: TGTGCCACCCTGGGACAGCCTGAAGAAAAACTGTTTTTT
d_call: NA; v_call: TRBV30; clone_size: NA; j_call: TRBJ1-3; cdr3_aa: CAWSQQQGNTIYF; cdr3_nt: TGTGCCTGGAGTCAGCAACAGGGAAACACCATATATTTT
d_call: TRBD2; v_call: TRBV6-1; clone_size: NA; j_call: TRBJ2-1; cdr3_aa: CASSEWGSGAYNEQFF; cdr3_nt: TGTGCCAGCAGTGAATGGGGTAGCGGGGCCTACAATGAGCAGTTCTTC
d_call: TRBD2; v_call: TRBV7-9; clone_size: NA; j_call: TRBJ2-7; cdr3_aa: CASSRPPGLAYEQYF; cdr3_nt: TGTGCCAGCAGCCGTCCGCCCGGACTAGCTTACGAGCAGTACTTC
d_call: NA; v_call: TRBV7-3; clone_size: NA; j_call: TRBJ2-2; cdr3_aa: CASSFIQSTGELFF; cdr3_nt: TGTGCCAGCAGCTTCATACAGAGCACCGGGGAGCTGTTTTTT
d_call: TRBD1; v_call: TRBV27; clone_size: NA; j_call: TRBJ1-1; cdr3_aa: CASSSPGSGGTEAFF; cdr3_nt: TGTGCCAGCAGTTCCCCCGGATCAGGGGGCACTGAAGCTTTCTTT
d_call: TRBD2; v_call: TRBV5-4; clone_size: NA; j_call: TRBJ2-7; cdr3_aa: CASSYPGLAGAGEQYF; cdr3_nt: TGTGCCAGCAGTTATCCGGGACTAGCGGGAGCAGGCGAGCAGTACTTC
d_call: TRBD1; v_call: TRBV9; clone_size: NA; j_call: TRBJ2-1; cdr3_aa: CASSVGTGSYNEQFF; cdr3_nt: TGTGCCAGCAGCGTGGGGACAGGGTCCTACAATGAGCAGTTCTTC
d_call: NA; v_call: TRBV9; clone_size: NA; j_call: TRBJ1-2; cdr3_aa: CASSVGEGGYTF; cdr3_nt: TGTGCCAGCAGCGTAGGGGAGGGTGGCTACACCTTC
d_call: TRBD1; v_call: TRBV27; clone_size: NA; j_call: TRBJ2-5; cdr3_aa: CASSFRQGQETQYF; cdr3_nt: TGTGCCAGCAGTTTTAGACAGGGACAAGAGACCCAGTACTTC
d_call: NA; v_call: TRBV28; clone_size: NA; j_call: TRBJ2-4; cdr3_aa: CASSLPGLFNLAKNIQYF; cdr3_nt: TGTGCCAGCAGTTTACCGGGACTTTTTAATCTAGCCAAAAACATTCAGTACTTC
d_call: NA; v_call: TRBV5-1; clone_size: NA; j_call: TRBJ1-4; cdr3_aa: CASRPGQNPNEKLFF; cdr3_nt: TGCGCCAGCAGACCCGGACAGAATCCTAATGAAAAACTGTTTTTT
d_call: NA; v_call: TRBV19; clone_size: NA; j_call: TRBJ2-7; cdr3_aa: CASSRSGQGWNEQYF; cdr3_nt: TGTGCCAGTAGCCGAAGCGGCCAGGGGTGGAACGAGCAGTACTTC
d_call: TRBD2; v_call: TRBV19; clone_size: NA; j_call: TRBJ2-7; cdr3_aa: CASSIGLAGAQQYF; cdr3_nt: TGTGCCAGTAGTATAGGACTAGCGGGGGCCCAGCAGTACTTC